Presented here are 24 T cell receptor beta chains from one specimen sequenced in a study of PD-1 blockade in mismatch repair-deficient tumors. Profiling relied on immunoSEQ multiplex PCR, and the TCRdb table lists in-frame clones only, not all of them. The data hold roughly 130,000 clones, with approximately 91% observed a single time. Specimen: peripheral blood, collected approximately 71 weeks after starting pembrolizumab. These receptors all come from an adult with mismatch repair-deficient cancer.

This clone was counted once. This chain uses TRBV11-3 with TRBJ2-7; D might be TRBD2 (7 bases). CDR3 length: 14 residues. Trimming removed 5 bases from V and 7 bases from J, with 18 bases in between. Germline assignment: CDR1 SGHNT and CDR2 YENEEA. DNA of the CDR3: TGTGCCAGCAGCGGCAGAAGGGGGAGGGGGGAGCAGTACTTC. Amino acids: CASSGRRGRGEQYF.

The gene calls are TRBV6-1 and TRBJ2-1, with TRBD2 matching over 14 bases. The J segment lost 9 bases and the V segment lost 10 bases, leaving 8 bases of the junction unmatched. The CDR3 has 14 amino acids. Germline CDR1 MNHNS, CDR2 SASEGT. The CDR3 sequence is CANEGLAGVGEQFF. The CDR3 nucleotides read TGTGCCAACGAGGGACTAGCGGGAGTCGGTGAGCAGTTCTTC.

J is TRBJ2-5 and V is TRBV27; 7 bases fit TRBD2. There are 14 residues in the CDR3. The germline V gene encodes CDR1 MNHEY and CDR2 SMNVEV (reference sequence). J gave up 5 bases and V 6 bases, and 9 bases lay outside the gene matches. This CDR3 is CASSIRTSGETQYF. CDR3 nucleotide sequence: TGTGCCAGCAGCATTCGGACTAGTGGGGAGACCCAGTACTTC.

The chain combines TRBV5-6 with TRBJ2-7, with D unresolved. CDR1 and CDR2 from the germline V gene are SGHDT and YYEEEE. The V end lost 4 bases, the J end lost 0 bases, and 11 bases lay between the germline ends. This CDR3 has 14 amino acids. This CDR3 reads CASSPSWGSYEQYF. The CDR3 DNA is TGTGCCAGCAGCCCATCGTGGGGCTCCTACGAGCAGTACTTC.

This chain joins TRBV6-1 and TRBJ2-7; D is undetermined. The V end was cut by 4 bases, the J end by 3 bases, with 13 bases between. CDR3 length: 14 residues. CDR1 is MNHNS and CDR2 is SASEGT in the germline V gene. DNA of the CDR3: TGTGCCAGCAGTGTCAAGATCATGGGCTACGAGCAGTACTTC. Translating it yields CASSVKIMGYEQYF.

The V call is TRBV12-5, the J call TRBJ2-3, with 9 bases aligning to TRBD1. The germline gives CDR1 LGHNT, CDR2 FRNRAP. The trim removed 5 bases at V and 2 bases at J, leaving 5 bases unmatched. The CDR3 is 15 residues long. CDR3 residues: CASGSRDRDTDTQYF. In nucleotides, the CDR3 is TGTGCTAGTGGTAGCCGGGACAGGGACACAGATACGCAGTATTTT. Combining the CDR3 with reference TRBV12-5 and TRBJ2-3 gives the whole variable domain DARVTQTPRHKVTEMGQEVTMRCQPILGHNTVFWYRQTMMQGLELLAYFRNRAPLDDSGMPKDRFSAEMPDATLATLKIQPSEPRDSAVYFCASGSRDRDTDTQYFGPGTRLTVL.

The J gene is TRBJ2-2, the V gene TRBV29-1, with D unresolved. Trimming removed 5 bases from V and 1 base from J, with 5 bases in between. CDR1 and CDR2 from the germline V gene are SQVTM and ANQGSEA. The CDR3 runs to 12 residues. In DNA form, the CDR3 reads TGCAGCGTTCGCGAGAACACCGGGGAGCTGTTTTTT. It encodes CSVRENTGELFF.

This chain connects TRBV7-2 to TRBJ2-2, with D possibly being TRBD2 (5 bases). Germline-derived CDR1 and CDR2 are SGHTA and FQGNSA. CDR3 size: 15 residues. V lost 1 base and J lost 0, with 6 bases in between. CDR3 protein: CASSLGTPNTGELFF. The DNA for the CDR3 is TGTGCCAGCAGCTTAGGGACTCCGAACACCGGGGAGCTGTTTTTT.

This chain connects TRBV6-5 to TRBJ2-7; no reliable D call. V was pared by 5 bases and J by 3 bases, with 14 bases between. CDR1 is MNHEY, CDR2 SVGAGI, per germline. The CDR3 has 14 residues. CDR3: CASSLRRLDYEQYF. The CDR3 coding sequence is TGTGCCAGCAGTCTACGCCGACTGGACTACGAGCAGTACTTC.

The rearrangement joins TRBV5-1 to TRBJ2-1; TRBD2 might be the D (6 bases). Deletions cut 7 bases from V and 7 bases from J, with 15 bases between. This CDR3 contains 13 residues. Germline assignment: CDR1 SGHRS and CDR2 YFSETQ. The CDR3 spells CASSLGGVNEQFF. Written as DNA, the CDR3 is TGCGCCAGCTCGTTGGGGGGAGTTAATGAGCAGTTCTTC.

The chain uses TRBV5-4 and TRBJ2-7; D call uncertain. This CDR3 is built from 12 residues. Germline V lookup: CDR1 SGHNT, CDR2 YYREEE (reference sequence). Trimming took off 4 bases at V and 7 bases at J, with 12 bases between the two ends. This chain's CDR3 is CASSTWANEQYF. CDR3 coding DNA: TGTGCCAGCAGCACGTGGGCGAATGAGCAGTACTTC.

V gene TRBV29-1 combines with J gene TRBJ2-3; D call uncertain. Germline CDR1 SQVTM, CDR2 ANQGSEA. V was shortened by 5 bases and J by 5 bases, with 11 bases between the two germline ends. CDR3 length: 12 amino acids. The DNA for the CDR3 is TGCAGCGTTCAGTCAGGAGAAGATACGCAGTATTTT. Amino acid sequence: CSVQSGEDTQYF.

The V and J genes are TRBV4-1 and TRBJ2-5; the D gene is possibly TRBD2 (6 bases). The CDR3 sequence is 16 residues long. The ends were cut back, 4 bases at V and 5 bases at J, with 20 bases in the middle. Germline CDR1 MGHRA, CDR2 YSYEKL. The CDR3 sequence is CASSPNLAPQRETQYF. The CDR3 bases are TGCGCCAGCAGCCCGAACCTAGCGCCTCAGAGGGAGACCCAGTACTTC.

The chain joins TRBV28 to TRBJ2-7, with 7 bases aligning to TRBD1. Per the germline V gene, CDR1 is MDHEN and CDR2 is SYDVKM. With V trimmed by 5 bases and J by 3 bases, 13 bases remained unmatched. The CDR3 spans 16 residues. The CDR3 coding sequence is TGTGCCAGCAGTCCTCCCATAGGGACAGAACACTACGAGCAGTACTTC. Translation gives CASSPPIGTEHYEQYF.

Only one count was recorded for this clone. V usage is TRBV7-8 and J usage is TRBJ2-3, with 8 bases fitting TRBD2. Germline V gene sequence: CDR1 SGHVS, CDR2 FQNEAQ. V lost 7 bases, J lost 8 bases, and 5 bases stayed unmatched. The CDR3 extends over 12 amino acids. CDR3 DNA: TGTGCCAGCACAACCGGGGGGGGTACGCAGTATTTT. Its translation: CASTTGGGTQYF.

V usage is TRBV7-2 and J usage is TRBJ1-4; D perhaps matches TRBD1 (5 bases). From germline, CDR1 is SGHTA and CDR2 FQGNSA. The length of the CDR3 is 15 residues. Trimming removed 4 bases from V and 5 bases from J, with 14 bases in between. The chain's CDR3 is CASSSSGTLNEKLFF. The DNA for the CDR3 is TGTGCCAGCAGCTCCTCCGGGACGCTGAATGAAAAACTGTTTTTT.

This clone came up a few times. In nucleotides, the CDR3 is TGTGCCAGCAGTTACTCAGGTGTCGGGGAGCTGTTTTTT. It translates to CASSYSGVGELFF. J is TRBJ2-2 and V is TRBV6-5; D ambiguous. The V end lost 0 bases, the J end lost 7 bases, and 6 bases lay between the germline ends. This CDR3 contains 13 residues. Germline V gene lookup returns CDR1 MNHEY and CDR2 SVGAGI.

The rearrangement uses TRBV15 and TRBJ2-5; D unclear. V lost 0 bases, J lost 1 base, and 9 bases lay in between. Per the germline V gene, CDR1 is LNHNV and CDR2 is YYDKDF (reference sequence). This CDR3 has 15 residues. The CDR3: CATSRDRAVQETQYF. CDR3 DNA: TGTGCCACCAGCAGAGATCGGGCAGTCCAAGAGACCCAGTACTTC.

The CDR3 region has the DNA TGTGCCACCAGCAGACGATCAGGGTCCTACACTGAAGCTTTCTTT. Translating gives CATSRRSGSYTEAFF. The chain couples TRBV15 to TRBJ1-1; D is perhaps TRBD1 (5 bases). CDR3 length: 15 amino acids. Trimming shortened V by 2 bases and J by 3 bases, and 13 bases separated the two germline ends. Germline CDR1 LNHNV, CDR2 YYDKDF (reference sequence).

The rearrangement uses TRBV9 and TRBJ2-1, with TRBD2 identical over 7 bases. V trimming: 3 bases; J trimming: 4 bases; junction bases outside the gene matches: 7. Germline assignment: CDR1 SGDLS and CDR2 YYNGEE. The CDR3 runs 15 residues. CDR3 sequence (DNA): TGTGCCAGCAGCGCGAGCGGGAACTTTTACAATGAGCAGTTCTTC. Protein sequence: CASSASGNFYNEQFF.

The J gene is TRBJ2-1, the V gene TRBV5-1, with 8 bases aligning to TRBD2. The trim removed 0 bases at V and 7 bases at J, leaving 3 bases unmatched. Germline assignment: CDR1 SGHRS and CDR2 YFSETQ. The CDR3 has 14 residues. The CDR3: CASSLASGFNEQFF. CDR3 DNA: TGCGCCAGCAGCTTGGCTAGCGGGTTTAATGAGCAGTTCTTC.

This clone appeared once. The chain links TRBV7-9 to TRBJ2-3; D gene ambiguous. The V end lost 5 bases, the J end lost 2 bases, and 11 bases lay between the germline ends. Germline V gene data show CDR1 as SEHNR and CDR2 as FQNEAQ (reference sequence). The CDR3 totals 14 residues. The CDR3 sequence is CASSPPVHTDTQYF. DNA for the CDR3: TGTGCCAGCAGCCCCCCGGTGCACACAGATACGCAGTATTTT.

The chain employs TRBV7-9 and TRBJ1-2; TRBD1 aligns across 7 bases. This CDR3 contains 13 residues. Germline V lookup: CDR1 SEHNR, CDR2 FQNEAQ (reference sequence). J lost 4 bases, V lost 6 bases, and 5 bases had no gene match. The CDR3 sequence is CASSTGVTYGYTF. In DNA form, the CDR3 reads TGTGCCAGCAGTACAGGGGTTACCTATGGCTACACCTTC.

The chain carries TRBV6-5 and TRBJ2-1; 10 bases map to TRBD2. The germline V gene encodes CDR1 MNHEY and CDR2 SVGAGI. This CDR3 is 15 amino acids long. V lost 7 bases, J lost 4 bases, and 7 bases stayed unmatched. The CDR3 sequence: CASKASGRGYNEQFF. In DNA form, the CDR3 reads TGTGCCAGCAAGGCTAGCGGGAGAGGGTACAATGAGCAGTTCTTC.